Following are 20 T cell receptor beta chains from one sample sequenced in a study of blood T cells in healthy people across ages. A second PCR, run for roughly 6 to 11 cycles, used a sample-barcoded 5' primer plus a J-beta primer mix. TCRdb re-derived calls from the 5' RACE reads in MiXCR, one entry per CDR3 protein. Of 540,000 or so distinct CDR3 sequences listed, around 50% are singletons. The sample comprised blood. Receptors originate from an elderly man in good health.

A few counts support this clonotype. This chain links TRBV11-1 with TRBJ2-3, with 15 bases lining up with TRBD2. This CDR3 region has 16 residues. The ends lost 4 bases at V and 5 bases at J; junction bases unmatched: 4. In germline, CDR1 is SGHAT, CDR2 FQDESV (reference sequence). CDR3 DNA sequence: TGTGCCAGCAGCTCGGGACTAGCGGGAGGTATAGATACGCAGTATTTT. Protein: CASSSGLAGGIDTQYF.

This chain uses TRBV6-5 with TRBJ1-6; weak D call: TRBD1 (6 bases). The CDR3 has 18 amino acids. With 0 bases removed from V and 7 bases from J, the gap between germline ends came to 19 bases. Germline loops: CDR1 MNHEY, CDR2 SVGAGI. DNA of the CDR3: TGTGCCAGCAGTTACTCTTTACAGGGAAGAGAAGGCAATTCACCCCTCCACTTT. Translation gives CASSYSLQGREGNSPLHF.

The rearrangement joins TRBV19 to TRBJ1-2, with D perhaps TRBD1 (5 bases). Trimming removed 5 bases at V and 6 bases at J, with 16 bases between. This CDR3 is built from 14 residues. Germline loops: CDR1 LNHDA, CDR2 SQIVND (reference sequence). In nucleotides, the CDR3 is TGTGCCAGTAGTCTCCGCGGGGCTTATAATGGCTACACCTTC. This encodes CASSLRGAYNGYTF. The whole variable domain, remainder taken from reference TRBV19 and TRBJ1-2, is DGGITQSPKYLFRKEGQNVTLSCEQNLNHDAMYWYRQDPGQGLRLIYYSQIVNDFQKGDIAEGYSVSREKKESFPLTVTSAQKNPTAFYLCASSLRGAYNGYTFGSGTRLTVV.

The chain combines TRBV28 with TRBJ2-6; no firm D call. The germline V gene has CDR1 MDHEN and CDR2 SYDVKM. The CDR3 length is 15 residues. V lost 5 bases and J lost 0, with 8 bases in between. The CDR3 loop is CASSLPSSGANVLTF. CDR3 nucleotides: TGTGCCAGCAGTCTTCCTAGCTCTGGGGCCAACGTCCTGACTTTC.

Here the CDR3 DNA reads TGTGCCATCAGTGAATCACCGGGACGAATCCTTAGGGGGTCCTACGAGCAGTACTTC. It codes for CAISESPGRILRGSYEQYF. The chain combines TRBV10-3 with TRBJ2-7; a possible D gene is TRBD1 (6 bases). The germline CDR1 and CDR2 sequences are ENHRY and SYGVKD. The CDR3 length is 19 residues. Trimming pared 3 bases from V and 1 base from J, leaving 25 bases between.

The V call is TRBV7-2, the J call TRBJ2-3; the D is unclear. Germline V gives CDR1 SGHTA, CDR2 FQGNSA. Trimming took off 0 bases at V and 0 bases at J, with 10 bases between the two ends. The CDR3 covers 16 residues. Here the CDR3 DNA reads TGTGCCAGCAGCTTAGCGCCGGATTTTAGCACAGATACGCAGTATTTT. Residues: CASSLAPDFSTDTQYF.

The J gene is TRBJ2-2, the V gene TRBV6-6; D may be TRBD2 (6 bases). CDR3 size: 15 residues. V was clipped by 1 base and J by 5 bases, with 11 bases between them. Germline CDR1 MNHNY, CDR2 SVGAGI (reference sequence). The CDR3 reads CASSYYWGETGELFF. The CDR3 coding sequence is TGTGCCAGCAGTTACTATTGGGGGGAAACCGGGGAGCTGTTTTTT.

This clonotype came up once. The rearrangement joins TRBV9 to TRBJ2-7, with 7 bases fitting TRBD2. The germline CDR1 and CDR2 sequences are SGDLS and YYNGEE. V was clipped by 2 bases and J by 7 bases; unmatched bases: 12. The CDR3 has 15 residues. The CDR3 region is CASSVSGTTSNEQYF. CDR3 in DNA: TGTGCCAGCAGCGTGTCCGGGACTACGTCGAATGAGCAGTACTTC.

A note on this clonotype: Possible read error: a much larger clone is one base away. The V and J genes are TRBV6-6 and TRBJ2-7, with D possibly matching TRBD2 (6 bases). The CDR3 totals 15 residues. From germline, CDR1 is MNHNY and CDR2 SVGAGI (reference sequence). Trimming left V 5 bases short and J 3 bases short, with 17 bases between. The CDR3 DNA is TGTGCCAGCAGTCCCATTAGTAGCGGACTCTACGAGCAGTACTTC. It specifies CASSPISSGLYEQYF.

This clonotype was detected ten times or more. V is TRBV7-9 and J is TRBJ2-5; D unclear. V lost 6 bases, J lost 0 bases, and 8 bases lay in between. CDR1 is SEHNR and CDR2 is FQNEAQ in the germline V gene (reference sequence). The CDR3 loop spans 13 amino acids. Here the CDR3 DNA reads TGTGCCAGCAGGTCAGAGTACCAAGAGACCCAGTACTTC. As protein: CASRSEYQETQYF.

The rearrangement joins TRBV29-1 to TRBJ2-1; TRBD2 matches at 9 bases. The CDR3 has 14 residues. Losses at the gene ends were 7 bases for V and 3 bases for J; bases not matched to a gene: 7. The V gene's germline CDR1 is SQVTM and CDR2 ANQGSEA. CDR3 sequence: CSEKSGGYYNEQFF. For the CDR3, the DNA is TGCAGCGAAAAGAGCGGGGGGTACTACAATGAGCAGTTCTTC.

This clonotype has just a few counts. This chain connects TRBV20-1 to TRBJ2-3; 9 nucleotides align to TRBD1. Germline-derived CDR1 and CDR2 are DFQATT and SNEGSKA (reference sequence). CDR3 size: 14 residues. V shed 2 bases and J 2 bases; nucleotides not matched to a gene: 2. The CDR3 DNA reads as TGCAGTGCTAGAAGGACAGGGGTCACAGATACGCAGTATTTT. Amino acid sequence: CSARRTGVTDTQYF.

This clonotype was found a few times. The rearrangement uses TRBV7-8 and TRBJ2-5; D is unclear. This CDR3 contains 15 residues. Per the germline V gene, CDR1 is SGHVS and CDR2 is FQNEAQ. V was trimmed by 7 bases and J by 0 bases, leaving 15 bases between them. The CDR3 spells CASTALAPNQETQYF. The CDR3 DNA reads TGTGCCAGCACCGCCTTGGCCCCCAACCAAGAGACCCAGTACTTC.

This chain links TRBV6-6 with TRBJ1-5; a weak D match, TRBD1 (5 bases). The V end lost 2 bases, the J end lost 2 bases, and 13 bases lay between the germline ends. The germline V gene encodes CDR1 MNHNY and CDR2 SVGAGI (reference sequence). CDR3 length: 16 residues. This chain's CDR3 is CASSYIGGAGNQPQHF. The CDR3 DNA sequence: TGTGCCAGCAGTTACATTGGGGGAGCGGGCAATCAGCCCCAGCATTTT.

CDR3 residues: CASSTTSGRPITETQFF. The CDR3 DNA is TGTGCCAGCAGTACGACTAGCGGGAGGCCTATAACCGAGACCCAGTTCTTC. This chain uses TRBV12-3 or TRBV12-4 with TRBJ2-1, with TRBD2 identical over 13 bases. J lost 13 bases, V lost 5 bases, and 17 bases had no gene match. This CDR3 is 17 amino acids long.

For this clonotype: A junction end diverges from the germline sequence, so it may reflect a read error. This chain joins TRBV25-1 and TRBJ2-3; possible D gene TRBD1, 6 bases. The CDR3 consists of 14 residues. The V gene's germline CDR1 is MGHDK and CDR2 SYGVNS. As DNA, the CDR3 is TGTGTCAGCAGTGCTACAGGGTTATCAGATACGCAGTATTTT. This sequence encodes CVSSATGLSDTQYF.

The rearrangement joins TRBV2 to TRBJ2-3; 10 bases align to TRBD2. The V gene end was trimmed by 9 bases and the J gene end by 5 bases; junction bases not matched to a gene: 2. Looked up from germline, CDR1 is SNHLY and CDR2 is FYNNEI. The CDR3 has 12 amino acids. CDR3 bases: TGTGCCAGTAGCGGGAGGAAAGATACGCAGTATTTT. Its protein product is CASSGRKDTQYF.

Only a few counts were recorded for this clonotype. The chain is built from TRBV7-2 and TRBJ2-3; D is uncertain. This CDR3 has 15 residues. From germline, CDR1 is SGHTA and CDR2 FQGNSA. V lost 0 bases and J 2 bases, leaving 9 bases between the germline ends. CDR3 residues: CASSLALELTDTQYF. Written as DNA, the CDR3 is TGTGCCAGCAGCTTAGCGCTGGAACTCACAGATACGCAGTATTTT. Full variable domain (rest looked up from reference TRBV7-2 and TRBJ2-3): GAGVSQSPSNKVTEKGKDVELRCDPISGHTALYWYRQSLGQGLEFLIYFQGNSAPDKSGLPSDRFSAERTGGSVSTLTIQRTQQEDSAVYLCASSLALELTDTQYFGPGTRLTVL.

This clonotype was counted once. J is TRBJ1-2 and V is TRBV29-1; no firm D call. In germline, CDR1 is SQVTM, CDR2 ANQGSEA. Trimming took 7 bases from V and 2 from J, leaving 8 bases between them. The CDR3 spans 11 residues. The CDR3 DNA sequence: TGCAGCGGCCAGGAAAACTATGGCTACACCTTC. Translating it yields CSGQENYGYTF.

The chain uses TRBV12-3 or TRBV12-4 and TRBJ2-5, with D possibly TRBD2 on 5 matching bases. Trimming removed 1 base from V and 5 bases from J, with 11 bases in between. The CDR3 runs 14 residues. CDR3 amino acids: CASSLGGRWETQYF. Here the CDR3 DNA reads TGTGCCAGCAGTTTAGGAGGGCGCTGGGAGACCCAGTACTTC.